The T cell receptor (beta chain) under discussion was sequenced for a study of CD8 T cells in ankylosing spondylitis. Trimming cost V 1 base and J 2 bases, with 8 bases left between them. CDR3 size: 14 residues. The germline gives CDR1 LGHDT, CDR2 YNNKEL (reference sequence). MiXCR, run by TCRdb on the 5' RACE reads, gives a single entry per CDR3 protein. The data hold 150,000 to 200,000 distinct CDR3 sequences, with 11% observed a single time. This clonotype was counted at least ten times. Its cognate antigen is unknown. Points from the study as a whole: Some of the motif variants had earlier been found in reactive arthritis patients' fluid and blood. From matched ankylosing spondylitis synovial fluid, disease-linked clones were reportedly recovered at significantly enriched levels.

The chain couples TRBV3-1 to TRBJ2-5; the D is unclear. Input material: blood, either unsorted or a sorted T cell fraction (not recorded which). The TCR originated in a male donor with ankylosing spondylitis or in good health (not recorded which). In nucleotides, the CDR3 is TGTGCCAGCAGCCAAGGACCCGGGCAAGAGACCCAGTACTTC. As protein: CASSQGPGQETQYF.